These 15 T cell receptor beta chains were sequenced from one sample in a study of T-cell reconstitution after alpha-beta-depleted transplantation in children. TCRbeta library construction was performed incorporating unique molecular identifiers. TCRdb re-called the PCR reads with MiXCR, one entry per CDR3 protein. This sample has 250,000 to 400,000 distinct CDR3 sequences; over 20% occur once, and the top ten carry 10% to 11%. This material consisted of PBMCs, mostly from graft donor cells, taken 180 days after TCRalphabeta/CD19-depleted stem cell transplant. The receptors derive from a male patient under 18 who had a stem cell transplant for acute lymphoblastic leukemia, so the T cells may come from the graft donor.

Only a few counts were recorded for this clonotype. This rearrangement joins TRBV9 to TRBJ2-7, with 9 positions matching TRBD1. After removal of 0 bases from V and 0 bases from J, the junction contained 4 bases not matched to a gene. Per germline, CDR1 SGDLS and CDR2 YYNGEE. This CDR3 is built from 16 residues. CDR3 in DNA: TGTGCCAGCAGCGTAGGCGGGACAGGGTCCTCCTACGAGCAGTACTTC. Translating gives CASSVGGTGSSYEQYF.

This clonotype was seen a few times. The genes are TRBV4-1 and TRBJ2-3, with 11 bases fitting TRBD2. CDR3 length equals 17 residues. The junction had 12 bases not matched to a gene; V was cut back by 4 bases and J by 6 bases. Germline assignment: CDR1 MGHRA and CDR2 YSYEKL. The CDR3 DNA follows: TGCGCCAGCAGCCCAAGGGCACTAGCGGGAGCCCGGGATACGCAGTATTTT. Translation: CASSPRALAGARDTQYF.

The rearrangement links TRBV7-3 to TRBJ2-1; TRBD2 matches at 13 bases. The CDR3 runs to 16 residues. Germline loops: CDR1 SGHTA, CDR2 FQGTGA. V trimming: 5 bases; J trimming: 4 bases; junction bases outside the gene matches: 5. The CDR3 region has the DNA TGTGCCAGCAGCCAGAGGACTAGCGGGGGTTACAATGAGCAGTTCTTC. Translated: CASSQRTSGGYNEQFF.

The chain recombines TRBV6-1 with TRBJ2-6, with TRBD1 as a possible D gene (5 bases). This CDR3 spans 14 amino acids. The ends were cut back, 6 bases at V and 4 bases at J, with 10 bases in the middle. Germline CDR1 reads MNHNS; CDR2 reads SASEGT. The DNA for the CDR3 is TGTGCCAGCAGGACAGCCCTCGGGGCCAACGTCCTGACTTTC. The encoded protein is CASRTALGANVLTF.

CDR3 region: CASSQDWGRNTGELFF. CDR3 sequence (DNA): TGTGCCAGCAGCCAAGATTGGGGCAGGAACACCGGGGAGCTGTTTTTT. The genes are TRBV14 and TRBJ2-2; weak D call: TRBD1 (5 bases). Looked up from germline, CDR1 is SGHDN and CDR2 is FVKESK. V dropped 0 bases and J dropped 1 base, with 9 bases sitting between them. This CDR3 is built from 16 residues.

The chain carries TRBV2 and TRBJ1-4; 10 bases map to TRBD1. CDR1 and CDR2 (germline): SNHLY, FYNNEI. There are 15 residues in the CDR3. Trimming took 6 bases from V and 4 from J; bases not matched to a gene: 5. Here the CDR3 DNA reads TGTGCCAGCAGGGGACAGGGGACCAATAATGAAAAACTGTTTTTT. Translation gives CASRGQGTNNEKLFF.

J is TRBJ2-5 and V is TRBV9, with 7 positions matching TRBD2. V dropped 2 bases and J dropped 4; count of bases not matched to a gene: 11. The germline CDR1 and CDR2 sequences are SGDLS and YYNGEE. The CDR3 is 16 residues long. In DNA, the CDR3 is TGTGCCAGCAGCGTTAACCCCCCTGGGGAGGGAGAGACCCAGTACTTC. Translation: CASSVNPPGEGETQYF.

A few counts support this clonotype. This chain connects TRBV4-1 to TRBJ2-7, with D possibly being TRBD2 (6 bases). This CDR3 is 17 amino acids long. From germline, CDR1 is MGHRA and CDR2 YSYEKL. Trimming shortened V by 4 bases and J by 0 bases, and 19 bases separated the two germline ends. CDR3 nucleotide sequence: TGCGCCAGCAGCCTACTGCCTAGCGTAATTTTCTCCTACGAGCAGTACTTC. It specifies CASSLLPSVIFSYEQYF.

V gene TRBV10-3 combines with J gene TRBJ2-7; the D is unclear. The CDR3 is 15 amino acids. Germline CDR1 and CDR2: ENHRY and SYGVKD. V was trimmed by 0 bases and J by 0 bases, leaving 9 bases between them. CDR3 amino acids: CAISESSRFSYEQYF. CDR3 in DNA: TGTGCCATCAGTGAGTCGAGTAGGTTCTCCTACGAGCAGTACTTC.

The chain has TRBV4-1 and TRBJ2-1; a weak D match, TRBD2 (5 bases). The CDR3 sequence is 16 residues long. Trimming removed 1 base at V and 4 bases at J, with 14 bases between. CDR1 and CDR2 from the germline V gene are MGHRA and YSYEKL. CDR3 region: CASSQGRGQGYNEQFF. In nucleotides, the CDR3 is TGCGCCAGCAGCCAAGGCCGGGGTCAAGGGTACAATGAGCAGTTCTTC.

This clonotype was seen a few times. The chain joins TRBV27 to TRBJ2-1; the D is unclear. CDR1 MNHEY and CDR2 SMNVEV come from the germline V gene (reference sequence). The V gene lost 6 bases and the J gene lost 4 bases, with 19 bases spanning the gap. The CDR3 is made up of 16 amino acids. The chain's CDR3 is CASSLVNTVFYNEQFF. DNA for the CDR3: TGTGCCAGCAGCCTAGTGAACACTGTATTTTACAATGAGCAGTTCTTC.

J is TRBJ2-1 and V is TRBV7-7, with 7 bases lining up with TRBD1. The CDR3 loop spans 18 amino acids. Germline CDR1 and CDR2: SSHAT and FNYEAQ (reference sequence). The V segment lost 1 base and the J segment 0 bases; nucleotides outside the gene matches: 9. CDR3: CASSLGQGLPSSYNEQFF. CDR3 DNA: TGTGCCAGCAGCTTAGGACAGGGTCTCCCCAGCTCCTACAATGAGCAGTTCTTC.

This chain joins TRBV5-1 and TRBJ2-1, with D perhaps matching TRBD1 (6 bases). Germline values: CDR1 SGHRS, CDR2 YFSETQ. Trimming stripped 2 bases from V and 7 bases from J, with 10 bases between. This CDR3 comprises 13 residues. CDR3 nucleotides: TGCGCCAGCAGCTTTAACAGGGTTAATGAGCAGTTCTTC. Translated, it gives CASSFNRVNEQFF.

V and J are TRBV2 and TRBJ2-3, with D possibly matching TRBD1 (6 bases). V dropped 6 bases and J dropped 2 bases, with 9 bases sitting between them. Per the germline V gene, CDR1 is SNHLY and CDR2 is FYNNEI. This CDR3 comprises 13 residues. In DNA, the CDR3 is TGTGCCAGCAGGCAGGGGTACACAGATACGCAGTATTTT. Translated: CASRQGYTDTQYF.

In its sample, this clonotype was seen a few times. V is TRBV20-1 and J is TRBJ1-4; no definite D call. The length of the CDR3 is 10 residues. V lost 5 bases to trimming and J lost 14 bases, with 12 bases between them. Germline CDR1 DFQATT, CDR2 SNEGSKA (reference sequence). The CDR3 bases are TGCAGTGCTTCCGTCACGAACCTGTTTTTT. It translates to CSASVTNLFF.